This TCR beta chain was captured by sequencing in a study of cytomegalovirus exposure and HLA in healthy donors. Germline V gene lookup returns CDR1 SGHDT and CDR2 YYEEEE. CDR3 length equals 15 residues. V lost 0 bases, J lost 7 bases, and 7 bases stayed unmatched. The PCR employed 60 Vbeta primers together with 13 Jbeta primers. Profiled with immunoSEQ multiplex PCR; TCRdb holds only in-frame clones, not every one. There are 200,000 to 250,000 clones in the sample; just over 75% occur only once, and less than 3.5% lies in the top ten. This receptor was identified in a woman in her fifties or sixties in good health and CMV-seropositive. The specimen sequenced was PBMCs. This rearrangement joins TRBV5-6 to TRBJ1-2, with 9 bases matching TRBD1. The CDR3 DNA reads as TGTGCCAGCAGCTTGGCCGGGACAGGGCTCGGTGGCTACACCTTC. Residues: CASSLAGTGLGGYTF.